This TCR beta chain emerged from a study of shared clonotypes between healthy human individuals. Study details: Donors consisted of two women and a few men between 18 and 49. Study-level results: Blood was the only sampled material, and tissue repertoires likely differ.

This clone was counted between two and nine times. What it binds is not known. Deep was the level at which the assay was run. Sorted-subset replicate PCR reactions contained roughly 200 ng DNA, corresponding to roughly 29,000 T cell genomes. Assay: immunoSEQ multiplex PCR; the TCRdb copy retains only in-frame clones and omits some. The sample holds about 1.1 million clones, 77% seen once. CDR3 length: 19 residues. CDR1 and CDR2 (germline): GTSNPN, SVGIG (reference sequence). Trimming took off 3 bases at V and 1 base at J, with 25 bases between the two ends. The J gene is TRBJ1-3, the V gene TRBV30; tentative D call: TRBD1 (5 bases). The TCR originated in a man between 18 and 29 years old in good health. Some clones in this sample may be carry-over from other donors' samples. Sequencing was performed on memory CD4+ T cells from PBMCs. The subset was: CD45RA-negative fraction. DNA for the CDR3: TGTGCCTGGAGGAGAAGAAAGACCGGGACCAACTCATCTGGAAACACCATATATTTT. This translates into CAWRRRKTGTNSSGNTIYF.